This is a list of T cell receptor beta chains from one sample in a study of T cells in Graves' hyperthyroidism and ophthalmopathy. TCRdb reanalysed the multiplex PCR reads using MiXCR and keeps one entry per CDR3 protein. The table includes hundreds of thousands of distinct CDR3 sequences, about 14% detected once. Sequencing input: blood. Receptors were obtained from a woman aged 45-60 years with Graves' ophthalmopathy. The CDR3 runs from the conserved cysteine through the conserved F or W. D genes are given only for firm matches. Clone size is stated in some rows and not others, as once, few, many or a class when expanded.

cdr3_nt,cdr3_aa,v_call,d_call,j_call,clone_size
TGTGCCAGCAGCGTATCGGGGGCCAGCTCCTACAATGAGCAGTTCTTC,CASSVSGASSYNEQFF,TRBV9,.,TRBJ2-1,.
TGTGCCAGCAGCTTGGTCCCCCGGGGGCCTCTGGGTGAAAAACTGTTTTTT,CASSLVPRGPLGEKLFF,TRBV5-6,.,TRBJ1-4,few
TGTGCCAGCAGCCCAATGGGATCTCAAGAGACCCAGTACTTC,CASSPMGSQETQYF,TRBV9,.,TRBJ2-5,.
TGTGCCATCAGTCACCCTCAAGCGGGAGGGAGCACCGGGGAGCTGTTTTTT,CAISHPQAGGSTGELFF,TRBV10-3,TRBD2,TRBJ2-2,many
TGTGCCAGCAGCTTAGAAAGGGCTGTAGGGGGCTACACCTTC,CASSLERAVGGYTF,TRBV11-2,.,TRBJ1-2,many
TGCAGTGCTAGTTGGGCTAGCGGGAGGGACTCCTACGAGCAGTACTTC,CSASWASGRDSYEQYF,TRBV20-1,TRBD2,TRBJ2-7,.
TGTGCCAGCAGCTTTACCGGGACTAGCGGGATAGGTGAGCAGTTCTTC,CASSFTGTSGIGEQFF,TRBV9,TRBD2,TRBJ2-1,.
TGCGCCAGCAGCCATCCATTGAGCGGGAGAGATGAGCAGTTCTTC,CASSHPLSGRDEQFF,TRBV4-1,TRBD2,TRBJ2-1,.
TGTGCCAGTAGTCCACGGGACAGGGGAGGTGGAGAGACCCAGTACTTC,CASSPRDRGGGETQYF,TRBV19,TRBD1,TRBJ2-5,.
TGTGCCAGCAGTCCTCCGGCGGAGGCCAGGAGCCATGAGCAGTTCTTC,CASSPPAEARSHEQFF,TRBV25-1,.,TRBJ2-1,.
TGTGCCAGCAGCTTAAGACCGGTGGGTCAGCCCCAGCATTTT,CASSLRPVGQPQHF,TRBV7-2,.,TRBJ1-5,many
TGTGCCAGCAAGCCGGGACAGGGGAGCAATCAGCCCCAGCATTTT,CASKPGQGSNQPQHF,TRBV28,TRBD1,TRBJ1-5,many
TGCAGTGCTCCTTCCGGACTAGCGGGAGGGTACGAGCAGTACTTC,CSAPSGLAGGYEQYF,TRBV20-1,TRBD2,TRBJ2-7,.
TGTGCCAGCAGTGGGGAGCTCAGCGATGAGCAGTTCTTC,CASSGELSDEQFF,TRBV28,.,TRBJ2-1,many
TGTGCCAGCAGCCAAGTGACTAGCGGAAATGAGCAGTTCTTC,CASSQVTSGNEQFF,TRBV3-1,TRBD2,TRBJ2-1,many
TGTGCCAGCAGCCTTACCGACGGCGGCTGGGAAGATGAGCAGTTCTTC,CASSLTDGGWEDEQFF,TRBV7-9,.,TRBJ2-1,.
TGTGCCAGCAGCCCCGCCCCGGCCAAAAAGTATAGCAATCAGCCCCAGCATTTT,CASSPAPAKKYSNQPQHF,TRBV11-3,.,TRBJ1-5,many
TGTGCCAGCAGCGTAGTAGCGGGAGTCTATGAGCAGTTCTTC,CASSVVAGVYEQFF,TRBV9,TRBD2,TRBJ2-1,few
TGTGCCAGCAGCTTACGGGACACGAACACCGGGGAGCTGTTTTTT,CASSLRDTNTGELFF,TRBV7-8,.,TRBJ2-2,many
TGTGCCAGCAGCTTGTACAACAATGAAAAACTGTTTTTT,CASSLYNNEKLFF,TRBV5-5,.,TRBJ1-4,few
TGTGCCTGGAGTGAGGACAGGGATGCTGGCTACACCTTC,CAWSEDRDAGYTF,TRBV30,TRBD1,TRBJ1-2,many
TGTGCCAGCAGTGATACCTTTTGGGAGCAGTACTTC,CASSDTFWEQYF,TRBV28,.,TRBJ2-7,.
TGTGCCAGCAGCCCGGGGCGTTCGGACGGAAACACCATATATTTT,CASSPGRSDGNTIYF,TRBV11-3,.,TRBJ1-3,many
TGCAGTGCCACGGGACTACTTCTTGAGACCCAGTACTTC,CSATGLLLETQYF,TRBV20-1,TRBD2,TRBJ2-5,many
TGTGCCAGCAGTTTAGTGGCTAGCGGAAACTACGAGCAGTACTTC,CASSLVASGNYEQYF,TRBV27,TRBD2,TRBJ2-7,many
TGTGCCAGCAGCTTAGATCTAGTGAGGGAGATTTACGAGCAGTACTTC,CASSLDLVREIYEQYF,TRBV11-2,.,TRBJ2-7,many
TGTGCCAGCAGCTTAGATCTAGGCGAGCAGTACTTC,CASSLDLGEQYF,TRBV7-2,.,TRBJ2-7,many
TGTGCCAGTAGTATAGATCTAGCGGGAGTGGCCGGGGAGCTGTTTTTT,CASSIDLAGVAGELFF,TRBV19,TRBD2,TRBJ2-2,.
TGTGCCAGCAGCTTAAAACCGGGGAACACTGAAGCTTTCTTT,CASSLKPGNTEAFF,TRBV6-2/TRBV6-3,.,TRBJ1-1,many
TGCGCCAGCAGCCTACCTCCGGGACAGCTTAACTATGGCTACACCTTC,CASSLPPGQLNYGYTF,TRBV4-1,TRBD1,TRBJ1-2,many
TGTGCCAGCAGCTCCGGACTAGCTAGGAATGAGCAGTTCTTC,CASSSGLARNEQFF,TRBV7-2,TRBD2,TRBJ2-1,many
TGTGTAGGGGAGGATGATCGCTATGGCTACACCTTC,CVGEDDRYGYTF,TRBV11-1,.,TRBJ1-2,many
TGTGCCAGCAGTTTAGCGGGAGGGCCTCACGAGCAGTACTTC,CASSLAGGPHEQYF,TRBV12-3/TRBV12-4,TRBD2,TRBJ2-7,many
TGCAGTGCTGAGAAGACTCACACTGGGAACTACGAGCAGTACTTC,CSAEKTHTGNYEQYF,TRBV20-1,.,TRBJ2-7,many
TGTGCCAGCAGTAAGCCGGGACAGGTCTTTAATCAGCCCCAGCATTTT,CASSKPGQVFNQPQHF,TRBV12-3/TRBV12-4,TRBD1,TRBJ1-5,medium-sized